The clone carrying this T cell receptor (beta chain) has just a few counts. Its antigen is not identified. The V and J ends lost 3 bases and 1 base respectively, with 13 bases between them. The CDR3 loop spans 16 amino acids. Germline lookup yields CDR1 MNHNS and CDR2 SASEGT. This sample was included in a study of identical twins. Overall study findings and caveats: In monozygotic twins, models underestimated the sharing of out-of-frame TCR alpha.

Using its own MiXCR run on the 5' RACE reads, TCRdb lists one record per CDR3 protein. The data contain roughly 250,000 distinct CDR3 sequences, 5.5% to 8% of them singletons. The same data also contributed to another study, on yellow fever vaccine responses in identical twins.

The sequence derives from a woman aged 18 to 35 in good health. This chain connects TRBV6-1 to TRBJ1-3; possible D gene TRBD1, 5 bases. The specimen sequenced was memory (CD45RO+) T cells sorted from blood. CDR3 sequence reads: CASSDGPGRSGNTIYF. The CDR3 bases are TGTGCCAGCAGTGATGGACCAGGGAGGTCTGGAAACACCATATATTTT.